The 31 T cell receptor beta chains listed next were all sequenced from one sample in a study of vaccination effects on CD4 cells after COVID-19. With the ViraFEST assay, the study expanded antigen-specific CD4+ T cells using viral peptide pools, then sequenced them. It was after approximately 11 days of culture that CD4+ T cells were isolated. BNT162b2 vaccine or mRNA-1273 vaccine was given to participants in two doses. Some clones are missing from TCRdb's copy, which holds only in-frame ones; the method was immunoSEQ multiplex PCR. The sample has 25,000 to 30,000 clones; around four fifths are singletons. No antigen has been identified for these receptors. The sample was CD4+ T cells from PBMCs cultured with HCoV-NL63 spike peptides, taken after COVID-19 vaccination. Receptors were obtained from a human donor who received a COVID-19 vaccine.

This clone was counted once. J is TRBJ2-3 and V is TRBV1; TRBD2, the table's D call, was not compared with the DNA. TRBV1 is marked as a pseudogene. CDR3 length: 19 amino acids. CDR3 bases: TGCACCAGCAGCCAAGGGGTCTCGGGACTGGCGGTCAGAACAGATACGCAGTATTTT. This gives the protein CTSSQGVSGLAVRTDTQYF.

V usage is TRBV2 and J usage is TRBJ1-1; no definite D call. Trimming stripped 3 bases from V and 6 bases from J, with 8 bases between. Germline V gene lookup returns CDR1 SNHLY and CDR2 FYNNEI. The CDR3 is 12 amino acids. The CDR3 loop is CASSESLAEAFF. In DNA form, the CDR3 reads TGTGCCAGCAGTGAGAGTCTCGCTGAAGCTTTCTTT.

V usage is TRBV13 and J usage is TRBJ2-7; possible D gene TRBD2, 6 bases. The CDR3 covers 14 residues. Deletions cut 6 bases from V and 7 bases from J, with 19 bases between. Germline lookup yields CDR1 PRHDT and CDR2 FYEKMQ (reference sequence). The CDR3 protein is CASRRGSHRREQYF. CDR3 nucleotides: TGTGCCAGCAGGCGGGGATCCCACCGGAGAGAGCAGTACTTC.

The V and J genes are TRBV6-5 and TRBJ1-2; TRBD1 is a possible D gene (6 bases). The CDR3 is made up of 12 amino acids. Trimming took 1 base from V and 8 from J, leaving 8 bases between them. Germline-derived CDR1 and CDR2 are MNHEY and SVGAGI. The CDR3, as DNA: TGTGCCAGCAGTTACTGGGGACACGGCTACACCTTC. Translated: CASSYWGHGYTF.

This clone was counted a few times. This chain uses TRBV19 with TRBJ1-4; 8 bases map to TRBD1. This CDR3 has 15 amino acids. Germline lookup yields CDR1 LNHDA and CDR2 SQIVND (reference sequence). V shed 8 bases and J 8 bases; nucleotides not matched to a gene: 13. CDR3 DNA: TGTGCCAGTTCCGGACAGGGCCTCTTTGGCGAAAAACTGTTTTTT. Protein sequence: CASSGQGLFGEKLFF.

With respect to this clone: Sequence at one end of the junction differs from germline and may be a read error. The chain carries TRBV27 and TRBJ2-7; tentative D call: TRBD1 (5 bases). The CDR3 runs to 15 residues. Looked up from germline, CDR1 is MNHEY and CDR2 is SMNVEV (reference sequence). The CDR3 nucleotides are TGTGCCAGCAGGTATCTGTCAGGGCTCTCCGACGAGCAGTACTTC. Amino acids: CASRYLSGLSDEQYF.

A few counts support this clone. The chain carries TRBV7-8 and TRBJ1-1; D ambiguous. With 5 bases removed from V and 7 bases from J, the gap between germline ends came to 8 bases. The CDR3 loop spans 11 amino acids. The germline CDR1 and CDR2 sequences are SGHVS and FQNEAQ. The CDR3 loop is CASSARVEAFF. CDR3 nucleotide sequence: TGTGCCAGCAGCGCCCGGGTTGAAGCTTTCTTT. The whole variable domain, remainder taken from reference TRBV7-8 and TRBJ1-1, is GAGVSQSPRYKVAKRGQDVALRCDPISGHVSLFWYQQALGQGPEFLTYFQNEAQLDKSGLPSDRFFAERPEGSVSTLKIQRTQQEDSAVYLCASSARVEAFFGQGTRLTVV.

This sequence joins TRBV10-3 and TRBJ1-3; D is unresolved. Germline assignment: CDR1 ENHRY and CDR2 SYGVKD. Trimming removed 2 bases at V and 4 bases at J, with 15 bases between. This CDR3 spans 16 amino acids. As DNA, the CDR3 is TGTGCCATCAGTGAGACCTCCGCGGTGTCGGGAAACACCATATATTTT. This translates into CAISETSAVSGNTIYF.

This clone has more than one count but fewer than ten. V and J are TRBV3-1 (or the pseudogene TRBV3-2) and TRBJ1-2; possibly TRBD1 for D (6 bases). CDR1 is LGHDT and CDR2 is YNNKEL in the germline V gene (reference sequence). This CDR3 has 14 amino acids. V shed 3 bases and J shed 8 bases, with 16 bases lying between them. DNA of the CDR3: TGTGCCAGCAGCCATGTCCGGGGGCCGGGGGGCTACACCTTC. Translating gives CASSHVRGPGGYTF.

The chain employs TRBV6-6 and TRBJ2-1, with D maybe TRBD1 (6 bases). Trimming shortened V by 5 bases and J by 6 bases, and 14 bases separated the two germline ends. From germline, CDR1 is MNHNY and CDR2 SVGAGI (reference sequence). There are 14 residues in the CDR3. The CDR3 bases are TGTGCCAGCAGTCCACAGGGCGGTGGCAATGAGCAGTTCTTC. It specifies CASSPQGGGNEQFF.

V gene TRBV7-6 combines with J gene TRBJ1-1; 9 bases are a match to TRBD1. The CDR3 has 14 amino acids. CDR1 is SGHVS, CDR2 FNYEAQ, per germline. The V and J ends lost 1 base and 4 bases, in that order; junction bases with no gene match: 1. The CDR3 reads CASSLVGQGTEAFF. In nucleotides, the CDR3 is TGTGCCAGCAGCTTAGTGGGACAGGGCACTGAAGCTTTCTTT.

This clone was seen once. The chain employs TRBV7-2 and TRBJ1-1; D uncertain. V dropped 1 base and J dropped 1 base, with 4 bases sitting between them. Germline values: CDR1 SGHTA, CDR2 FQGNSA. The CDR3 length is 13 residues. This CDR3 reads CASSLVRNTEAFF. For the CDR3, the DNA is TGTGCCAGCAGCTTAGTTAGGAACACTGAAGCTTTCTTT.

In this sample, this clone turned up a few times. The chain joins TRBV5-1 to TRBJ1-6; tentatively, D is TRBD1 (5 bases). The V gene's germline CDR1 is SGHRS and CDR2 YFSETQ. V was shortened by 5 bases and J by 6 bases, with 12 bases between the two germline ends. The CDR3 length is 14 residues. DNA for the CDR3: TGCGCCAGCAGTAGGGACTTCGGTAATTCACCCCTCCACTTT. It is translated as CASSRDFGNSPLHF.

V is TRBV12-3 or TRBV12-4 and J is TRBJ1-1; no firm D call. The CDR3 contains 13 residues. V was cut by 3 bases and J by 8 bases, with 13 bases left in between. The CDR3 DNA sequence: TGTGCCAGCAGTTTCAGTGGCCCCCCCGAAGCTTTCTTT. As protein: CASSFSGPPEAFF.

The rearrangement links TRBV19 to TRBJ2-1; 9 positions match TRBD2. Germline assignment: CDR1 LNHDA and CDR2 SQIVND (reference sequence). The ends lost 3 bases at V and 9 bases at J; junction bases unmatched: 15. The CDR3 is 17 amino acids. The CDR3 nucleotides are TGTGCCAGTAGTATCTTGGATAGCGGGAGATTTAGCGCTGAGCAGTTCTTC. Encoded protein: CASSILDSGRFSAEQFF.

In this sample, this clone turned up once. The chain is built from TRBV5-4 and TRBJ1-1; D is ambiguous. Per germline, CDR1 SGHNT and CDR2 YYREEE (reference sequence). The V end was cut by 0 bases, the J end by 0 bases, with 6 bases between. The CDR3 is 14 residues long. The CDR3 is CASSLDPVNTEAFF. In DNA, the CDR3 is TGTGCCAGCAGCTTGGATCCAGTGAACACTGAAGCTTTCTTT.

The CDR3 is CASREPGQLNEKLFF. The DNA for the CDR3 is TGTGCCAGCAGGGAACCGGGACAGCTTAATGAAAAACTGTTTTTT. The chain carries TRBV5-8 and TRBJ1-4, with 7 bases that match TRBD1. Germline V CDR1 and CDR2: SGHTS, YDEGEE. V lost 5 bases, J lost 4 bases, and 8 bases stayed unmatched. The CDR3 consists of 15 residues. Together with reference TRBV5-8 and TRBJ1-4, the CDR3 gives the full variable domain: EAGVTQSPTHLIKTRGQQATLRCSPISGHTSVYWYQQALGLGLQFLLWYDEGEERNRGNFPPRFSGRQFPNYSSELNVNALELEDSALYLCASREPGQLNEKLFFGSGTQLSVL.

The chain has TRBV5-4 and TRBJ2-1; TRBD2 matches at 8 bases. CDR1 SGHNT and CDR2 YYREEE come from the germline V gene (reference sequence). The J segment lost 3 bases and the V segment lost 0 bases, leaving 5 bases of the junction unmatched. The CDR3 length is 16 residues. The CDR3 DNA sequence: TGTGCCAGCAGCTTGGACGTAGCGGGGAACTACAATGAGCAGTTCTTC. Translation: CASSLDVAGNYNEQFF.

This clone was counted between two and nine times. This chain connects TRBV5-4 to TRBJ1-6; perhaps TRBD1 as D (5 bases). In germline, CDR1 is SGHNT, CDR2 YYREEE (reference sequence). The ends were cut back, 4 bases at V and 5 bases at J, with 22 bases in the middle. The CDR3 totals 18 residues. The CDR3: CASSPVGWGNGDNSPLHF. CDR3 DNA sequence: TGTGCCAGCAGCCCGGTGGGATGGGGGAACGGGGATAATTCACCCCTCCACTTT.

The chain has TRBV6-5 and TRBJ2-3; unclear D gene. The ends were cut back, 6 bases at V and 4 bases at J, with 8 bases in the middle. Germline V gene sequence: CDR1 MNHEY, CDR2 SVGAGI. CDR3 length equals 12 residues. CDR3 coding DNA: TGTGCCAGCAGAGAGTTGGCAGATACGCAGTATTTT. It encodes CASRELADTQYF.

The gene calls are TRBV6-5 and TRBJ1-2; TRBD1 matches at 11 bases. CDR3 length equals 15 residues. Germline-derived CDR1 and CDR2 are MNHEY and SVGAGI. The trim removed 4 bases at V and 4 bases at J, leaving 5 bases unmatched. The CDR3 DNA reads TGTGCCAGCAGTTCACCGGGACAGGGGGTCTATGGCTACACCTTC. It is translated as CASSSPGQGVYGYTF.

The chain links TRBV10-3 to TRBJ2-3; 10 bases map to TRBD2. CDR3 length: 15 residues. After removal of 8 bases from V and 5 bases from J, the junction contained 10 bases not matched to a gene. Germline V gene sequence: CDR1 ENHRY, CDR2 SYGVKD. The CDR3 sequence: CAIGGAGGPGDTQYF. CDR3 nucleotide sequence: TGTGCCATCGGTGGAGCGGGGGGGCCTGGAGATACGCAGTATTTT.

V usage is TRBV6-1 and J usage is TRBJ1-2; possible D gene TRBD1, 6 bases. V was clipped by 3 bases and J by 3 bases, with 11 bases between them. The CDR3 extends over 14 amino acids. The germline V gene encodes CDR1 MNHNS and CDR2 SASEGT. This CDR3 reads CASSEGGYYYGYTF. CDR3 nucleotide sequence: TGTGCCAGCAGTGAGGGGGGCTACTACTATGGCTACACCTTC.

Only a few counts were recorded for this clone. The rearrangement links TRBV18 to TRBJ1-4; no clear D. CDR1 and CDR2 from the germline V gene are KGHSH and LQKENI. V was shortened by 2 bases and J by 6 bases, with 16 bases between the two germline ends. The CDR3 runs to 16 residues. The CDR3 region is CASSPRGSRRDEKLFF. The CDR3 DNA reads as TGTGCCAGCTCACCAAGAGGGAGCAGGAGGGATGAAAAACTGTTTTTT.

The CDR3 DNA follows: TGTGCCAGCAGCCAAGGACTAGCGGCAAGCACAGATACGCAGTATTTT. Encoded protein: CASSQGLAASTDTQYF. V and J are TRBV5-5 and TRBJ2-3, with 10 bases aligning to TRBD2. Unmatched junction bases numbered 5, after V lost 4 bases and J lost 0 bases. There are 16 residues in the CDR3. The V gene's germline CDR1 is SGHKS and CDR2 YYEKEE (reference sequence).

The chain employs TRBV6-5 and TRBJ1-4, with a weak D call TRBD1 (5 bases). V was trimmed by 0 bases and J by 0 bases, leaving 8 bases between them. Germline V gene data show CDR1 as MNHEY and CDR2 as SVGAGI. The CDR3 totals 16 residues. This CDR3 is CASSYSWTPTNEKLFF. CDR3 in DNA: TGTGCCAGCAGTTACTCCTGGACACCAACTAATGAAAAACTGTTTTTT.

This chain joins TRBV6-2 or TRBV6-3 and TRBJ1-6; D uncertain. The CDR3 runs to 16 residues. Germline lookup yields CDR1 MNHEY and CDR2 SVGEGT. Deletions cut 0 bases from V and 3 bases from J, with 9 bases between. In DNA form, the CDR3 reads TGTGCCAGCAGTTACTCGAACCTCCGCTATAATTCACCCCTCCACTTT. Its translation: CASSYSNLRYNSPLHF.

Here the CDR3 DNA reads TGTGCCAGCAGCCAAGTTAACAGGGTCGGTGGCTACACCTTC. Translation gives CASSQVNRVGGYTF. V gene TRBV3-1 (or the pseudogene TRBV3-2) combines with J gene TRBJ1-2, with D possibly TRBD1 on 6 matching bases. CDR1 and CDR2 (germline): LGHDT, YNNKEL (reference sequence). CDR3 length: 14 amino acids. The ends were cut back, 1 base at V and 7 bases at J, with 13 bases in the middle.

The chain couples TRBV28 to TRBJ1-2; 7 positions match TRBD1. This CDR3 region has 13 residues. J gave up 7 bases and V 2 bases, and 4 bases lay outside the gene matches. The germline CDR1 and CDR2 sequences are MDHEN and SYDVKM. CDR3 in amino acids: CASSLAYRGGYTF. DNA for the CDR3: TGTGCCAGCAGTTTAGCTTACAGGGGTGGCTACACCTTC.

This clone appeared once. The rearrangement links TRBV3-1 (or the pseudogene TRBV3-2) to TRBJ1-3, with a possible D match to TRBD1 (6 bases). The CDR3 loop spans 17 amino acids. CDR1 LGHDT and CDR2 YNNKEL come from the germline V gene (reference sequence). With 6 bases removed from V and 0 bases from J, the gap between germline ends came to 18 bases. The CDR3, as DNA: TGTGCCAGCAGTCGGGGGGCCGCCGCTAGCTCTGGAAACACCATATATTTT. Its translation is CASSRGAAASSGNTIYF.

This clone has just a few counts. The CDR3 loop is CASSQGQGADSNQPQHF. DNA of the CDR3: TGTGCCAGCTCACAGGGACAGGGGGCGGATAGCAATCAGCCCCAGCATTTT. V usage is TRBV18 and J usage is TRBJ1-5; 12 bases line up with TRBD1. The CDR3 has 17 amino acids. J gave up 0 bases and V 4 bases, and 4 bases lay outside the gene matches. In germline, CDR1 is KGHSH, CDR2 LQKENI. The full variable domain, completed using reference TRBV18 and TRBJ1-5, is NAGVMQNPRHLVRRRGQEARLRCSPMKGHSHVYWYRQLPEEGLKFMVYLQKENIIDESGMPKERFSAEFPKEGPSILRIQQVVRGDSAAYFCASSQGQGADSNQPQHFGDGTRLSIL.